This T cell receptor beta chain was sequenced in a study of T cells after yellow fever vaccination. Regarding the study as a whole: Subsequent booster samples again held most clones from primary vaccination (96% CD4, roughly 91% CD8).

Conversion of TCR transcripts into cDNA relied on 5'RACE template switching, which added a universal primer site and UMIs. Each CDR3 protein is one row after TCRdb ran MiXCR on the 5' RACE reads. The table has around 340,000 distinct CDR3 sequences, roughly 8.7% seen once; the top ten hold approximately 19%. This clonotype was found many times. Its cognate antigen is unknown. Trimming took 4 bases from V and 7 from J; bases not matched to a gene: 3. There are 14 residues in the CDR3. Per germline, CDR1 SGHRS and CDR2 YFSETQ. This chain connects TRBV5-1 to TRBJ2-1, with 12 bases fitting TRBD2. This clonotype originated in a young man who received the YFV17D yellow fever vaccine. Sequenced material: PBMCs, taken on the day of the first yellow fever vaccination. The CDR3 bases are TGCGCCAGCAGCACCGGACTAGCGGGGAATGAGCAGTTCTTC. Translating gives CASSTGLAGNEQFF.